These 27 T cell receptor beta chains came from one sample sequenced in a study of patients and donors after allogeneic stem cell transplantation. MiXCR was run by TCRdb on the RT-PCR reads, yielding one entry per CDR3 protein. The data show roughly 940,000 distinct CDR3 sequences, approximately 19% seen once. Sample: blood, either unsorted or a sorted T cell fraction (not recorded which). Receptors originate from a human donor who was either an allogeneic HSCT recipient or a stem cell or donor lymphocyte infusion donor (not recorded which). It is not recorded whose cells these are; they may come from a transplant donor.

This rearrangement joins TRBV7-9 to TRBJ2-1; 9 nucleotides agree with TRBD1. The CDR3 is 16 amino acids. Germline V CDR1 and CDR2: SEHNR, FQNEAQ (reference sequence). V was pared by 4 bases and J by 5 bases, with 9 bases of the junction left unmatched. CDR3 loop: CASSWRDRELNNEQFF. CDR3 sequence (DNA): TGTGCCAGCAGCTGGAGGGACAGGGAATTAAACAATGAGCAGTTCTTC.

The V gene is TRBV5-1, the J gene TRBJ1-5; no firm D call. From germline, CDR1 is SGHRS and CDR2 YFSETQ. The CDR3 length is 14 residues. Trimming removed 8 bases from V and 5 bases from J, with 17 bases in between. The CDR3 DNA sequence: TGCGCCAGATGGAGGACGGAATGGTATCAGCCCCAGCATTTT. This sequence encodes CARWRTEWYQPQHF.

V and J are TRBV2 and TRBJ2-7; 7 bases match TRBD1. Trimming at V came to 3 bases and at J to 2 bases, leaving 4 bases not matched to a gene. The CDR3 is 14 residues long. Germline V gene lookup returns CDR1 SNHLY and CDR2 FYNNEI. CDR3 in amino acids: CASSETGLTYEQYF. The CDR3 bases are TGTGCCAGCAGTGAGACAGGGCTCACCTACGAGCAGTACTTC.

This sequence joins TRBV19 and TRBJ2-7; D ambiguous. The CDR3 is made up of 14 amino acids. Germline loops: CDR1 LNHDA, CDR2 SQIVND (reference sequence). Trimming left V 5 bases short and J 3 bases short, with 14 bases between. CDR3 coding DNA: TGTGCCAGTAGTCTCCTCCCGGGTGACTACGAGCAGTACTTC. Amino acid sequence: CASSLLPGDYEQYF.

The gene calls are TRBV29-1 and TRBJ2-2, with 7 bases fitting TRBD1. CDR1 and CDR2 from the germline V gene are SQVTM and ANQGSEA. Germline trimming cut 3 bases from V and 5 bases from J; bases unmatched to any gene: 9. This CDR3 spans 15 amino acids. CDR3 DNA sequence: TGCAGCGTTGAGACCAGGGGGTCCTCGACCGGGGAGCTGTTTTTT. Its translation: CSVETRGSSTGELFF.

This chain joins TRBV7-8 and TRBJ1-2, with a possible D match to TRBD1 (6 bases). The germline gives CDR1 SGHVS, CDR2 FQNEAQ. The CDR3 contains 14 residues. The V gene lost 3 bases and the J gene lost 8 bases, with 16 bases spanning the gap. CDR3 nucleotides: TGTGCCAGCAGCTTTACAGGGACCTCTAGGGGCTACACCTTC. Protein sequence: CASSFTGTSRGYTF.

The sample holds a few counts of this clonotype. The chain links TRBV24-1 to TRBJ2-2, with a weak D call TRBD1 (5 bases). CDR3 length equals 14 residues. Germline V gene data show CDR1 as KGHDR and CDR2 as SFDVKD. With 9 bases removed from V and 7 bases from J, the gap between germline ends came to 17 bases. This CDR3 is CATGLTGAIGELFF. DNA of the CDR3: TGTGCCACCGGGCTCACAGGTGCTATCGGGGAGCTGTTTTTT.

The CDR3 region is CASSTGLVRGLETQYF. CDR3 DNA: TGCGCCAGCAGCACCGGACTAGTTCGGGGCTTGGAGACCCAGTACTTC. This rearrangement joins TRBV5-1 to TRBJ2-5, with 7 positions matching TRBD2. The V gene's germline CDR1 is SGHRS and CDR2 YFSETQ. The trim removed 4 bases at V and 5 bases at J, leaving 14 bases unmatched. This CDR3 has 16 amino acids. The variable domain in full, with the rest retrieved from reference TRBV5-1 and TRBJ2-5, is KAGVTQTPRYLIKTRGQQVTLSCSPISGHRSVSWYQQTPGQGLQFLFEYFSETQRNKGNFPGRFSGRQFSNSRSEMNVSTLELGDSALYLCASSTGLVRGLETQYFGPGTRLLVL.

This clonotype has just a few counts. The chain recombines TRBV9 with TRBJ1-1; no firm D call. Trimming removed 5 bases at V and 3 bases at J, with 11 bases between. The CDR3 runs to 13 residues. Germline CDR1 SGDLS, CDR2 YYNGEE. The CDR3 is CASSPEPHTEAFF. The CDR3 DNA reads TGTGCCAGCAGTCCGGAACCCCACACTGAAGCTTTCTTT.

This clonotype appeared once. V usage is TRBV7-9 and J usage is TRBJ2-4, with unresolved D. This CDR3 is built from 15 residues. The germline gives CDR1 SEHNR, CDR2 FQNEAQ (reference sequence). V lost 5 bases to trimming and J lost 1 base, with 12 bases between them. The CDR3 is CASSQELSAKNIQYF. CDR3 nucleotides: TGTGCCAGCAGCCAAGAGCTATCGGCCAAAAACATTCAGTACTTC.

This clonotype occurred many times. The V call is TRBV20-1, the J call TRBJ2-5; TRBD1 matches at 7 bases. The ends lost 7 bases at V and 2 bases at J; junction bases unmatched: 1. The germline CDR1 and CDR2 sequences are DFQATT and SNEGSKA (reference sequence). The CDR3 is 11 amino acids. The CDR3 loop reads CSVRGQETQYF. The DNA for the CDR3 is TGCAGTGTCAGGGGGCAAGAGACCCAGTACTTC.

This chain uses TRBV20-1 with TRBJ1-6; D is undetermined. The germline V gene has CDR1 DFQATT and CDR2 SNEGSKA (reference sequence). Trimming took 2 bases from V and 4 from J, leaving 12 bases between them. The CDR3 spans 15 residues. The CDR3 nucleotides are TGCAGTGCTAGACTAGGGCGTGTGTATAATTCACCCCTCCACTTT. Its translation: CSARLGRVYNSPLHF.

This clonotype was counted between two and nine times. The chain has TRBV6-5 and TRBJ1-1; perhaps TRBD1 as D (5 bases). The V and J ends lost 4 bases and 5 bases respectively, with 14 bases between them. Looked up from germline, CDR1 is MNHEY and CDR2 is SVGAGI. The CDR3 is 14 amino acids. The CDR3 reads CASSFSGIGTEAFF. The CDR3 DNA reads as TGTGCCAGCAGTTTCTCAGGGATAGGGACTGAAGCTTTCTTT.

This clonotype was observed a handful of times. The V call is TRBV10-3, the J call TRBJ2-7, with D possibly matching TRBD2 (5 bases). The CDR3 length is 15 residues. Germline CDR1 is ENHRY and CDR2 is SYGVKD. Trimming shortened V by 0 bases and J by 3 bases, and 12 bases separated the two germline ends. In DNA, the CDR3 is TGTGCCATCAGTGAGTCGAGGGTAATGAGCTACGAGCAGTACTTC. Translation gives CAISESRVMSYEQYF.

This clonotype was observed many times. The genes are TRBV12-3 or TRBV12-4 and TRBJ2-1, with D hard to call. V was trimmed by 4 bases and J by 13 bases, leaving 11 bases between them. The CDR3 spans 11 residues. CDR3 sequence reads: CASSSLQEQFF. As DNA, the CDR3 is TGTGCCAGCAGTTCTTTGCAGGAACAGTTCTTC.

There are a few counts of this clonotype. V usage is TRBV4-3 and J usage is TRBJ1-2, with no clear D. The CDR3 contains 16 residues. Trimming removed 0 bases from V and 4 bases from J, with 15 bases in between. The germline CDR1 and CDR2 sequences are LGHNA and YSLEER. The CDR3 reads CASSQEIGREGYGYTF. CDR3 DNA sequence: TGCGCCAGCAGCCAAGAGATCGGGCGCGAGGGCTATGGCTACACCTTC.

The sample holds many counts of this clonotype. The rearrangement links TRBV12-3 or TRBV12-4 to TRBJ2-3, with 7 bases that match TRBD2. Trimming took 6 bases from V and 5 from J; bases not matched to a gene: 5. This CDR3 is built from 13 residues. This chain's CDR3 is CASRAGDEDTQYF. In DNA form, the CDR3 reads TGTGCCAGCAGGGCGGGAGATGAAGATACGCAGTATTTT.

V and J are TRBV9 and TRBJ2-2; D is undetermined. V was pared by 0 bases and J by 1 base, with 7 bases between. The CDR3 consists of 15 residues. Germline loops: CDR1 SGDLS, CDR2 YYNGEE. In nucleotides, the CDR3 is TGTGCCAGCAGCGTAGAATGGGGGAACACCGGGGAGCTGTTTTTT. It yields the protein CASSVEWGNTGELFF.

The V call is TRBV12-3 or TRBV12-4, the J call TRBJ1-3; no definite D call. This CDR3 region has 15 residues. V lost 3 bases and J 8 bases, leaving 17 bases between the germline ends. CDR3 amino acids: CASSLEHNKADTIYF. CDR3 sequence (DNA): TGTGCCAGCAGTTTGGAACACAACAAGGCGGACACCATATATTTT.

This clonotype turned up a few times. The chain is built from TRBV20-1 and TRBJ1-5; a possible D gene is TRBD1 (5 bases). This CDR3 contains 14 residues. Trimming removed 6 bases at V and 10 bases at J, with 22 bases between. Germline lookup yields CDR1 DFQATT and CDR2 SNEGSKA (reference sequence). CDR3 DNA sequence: TGCAGTGCCTTACAGGTCCTTGGTTTTGATCCCCAGCATTTT. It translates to CSALQVLGFDPQHF.

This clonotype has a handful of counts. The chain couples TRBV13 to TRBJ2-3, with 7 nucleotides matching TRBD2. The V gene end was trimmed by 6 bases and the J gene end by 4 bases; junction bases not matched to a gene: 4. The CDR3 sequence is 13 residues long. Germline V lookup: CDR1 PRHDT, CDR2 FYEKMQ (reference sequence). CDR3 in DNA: TGTGCCAGCAGAGGGAGGGGACCAGATACGCAGTATTTT. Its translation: CASRGRGPDTQYF. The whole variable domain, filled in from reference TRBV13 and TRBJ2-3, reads AAGVIQSPRHLIKEKRETATLKCYPIPRHDTVYWYQQGPGQDPQFLISFYEKMQSDKGSIPDRFSAQQFSDYHSELNMSSLELGDSALYFCASRGRGPDTQYFGPGTRLTVL.

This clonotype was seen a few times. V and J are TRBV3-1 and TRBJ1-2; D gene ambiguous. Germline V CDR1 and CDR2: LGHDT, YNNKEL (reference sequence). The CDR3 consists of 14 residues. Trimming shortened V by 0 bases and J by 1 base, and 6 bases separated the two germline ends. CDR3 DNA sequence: TGTGCCAGCAGCCAAGAAATAAGTAACTATGGCTACACCTTC. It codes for CASSQEISNYGYTF.

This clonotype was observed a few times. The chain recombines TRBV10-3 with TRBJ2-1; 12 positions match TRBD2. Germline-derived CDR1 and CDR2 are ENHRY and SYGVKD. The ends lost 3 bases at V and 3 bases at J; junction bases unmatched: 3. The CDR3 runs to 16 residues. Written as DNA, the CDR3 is TGTGCCATCAGTGATCCGACTAGCGGGAGCTACAATGAGCAGTTCTTC. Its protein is CAISDPTSGSYNEQFF.

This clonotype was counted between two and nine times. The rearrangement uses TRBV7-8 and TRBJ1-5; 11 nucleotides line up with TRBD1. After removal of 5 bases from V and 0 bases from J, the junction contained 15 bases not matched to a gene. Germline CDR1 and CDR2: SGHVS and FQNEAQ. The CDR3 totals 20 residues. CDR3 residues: CASSPRRTGGGSYSNQPQHF. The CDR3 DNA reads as TGTGCCAGCAGCCCTAGGCGGACAGGGGGCGGCAGTTATAGCAATCAGCCCCAGCATTTT.

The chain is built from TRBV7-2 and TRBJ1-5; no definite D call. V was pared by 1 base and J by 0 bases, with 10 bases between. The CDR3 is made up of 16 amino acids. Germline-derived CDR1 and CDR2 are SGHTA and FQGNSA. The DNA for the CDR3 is TGTGCCAGCAGCTTAGAGGCCAGAGATAGCAATCAGCCCCAGCATTTT. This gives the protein CASSLEARDSNQPQHF.

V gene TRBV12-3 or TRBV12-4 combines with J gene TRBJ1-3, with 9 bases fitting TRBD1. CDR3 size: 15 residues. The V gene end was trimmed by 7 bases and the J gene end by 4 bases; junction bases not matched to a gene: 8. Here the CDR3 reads CASILSGTGGNTIYF. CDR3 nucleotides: TGTGCCAGCATACTATCCGGGACAGGGGGAAACACCATATATTTT.

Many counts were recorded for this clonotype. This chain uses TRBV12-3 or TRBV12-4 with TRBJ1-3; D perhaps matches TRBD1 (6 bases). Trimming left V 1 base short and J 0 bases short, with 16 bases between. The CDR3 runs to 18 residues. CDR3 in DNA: TGTGCCAGCAGTTTAGGAAGACAGGCAAGAAGCTCTGGAAACACCATATATTTT. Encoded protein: CASSLGRQARSSGNTIYF.